The sequence of this T cell receptor beta chain was determined in a study of naive and memory T cell subsets. Study outcomes and limitations: Gini index rose across naive, CM, EM and EMRA in CD4 and CD8. Possibly reflecting memory cells re-expressing CD45RA, a few larger clonotypes occurred in naive repertoires, especially CD8. Between naive and memory subsets, TCR abundance power law exponents differed.

An equimolar mix of two oligonucleotides served as the beta constant-region primer for TRBC1 and TRBC2. Nested alpha and beta constant-region primers with the SP2 primer drove four PCR rounds on ligated cDNA. An oligonucleotide with the SP2 primer and a 12-nucleotide UMI was ligated to the cDNA 3' end. TCRdb ran MiXCR on the UMI-ligation and nested PCR reads and lists one entry per CDR3 protein. The data show over 110,000 distinct CDR3 sequences, approximately 20% seen once. This clonotype has just a few counts. Its antigen is unknown. Cells stained for CD3, CD4, CD8, CD45RA and CD27 were sorted into four subsets. Trimming took 5 bases from V and 2 from J, leaving 16 bases between them. The V gene's germline CDR1 is MDHEN and CDR2 SYDVKM. The CDR3 spans 16 residues.

Sequencing used naive CD8+ T cells from blood. J is TRBJ2-1 and V is TRBV28, with D unresolved. The TCR sequence derives from a human donor in good health. The CDR3 protein is CASSAYAATPYNEQFF. CDR3 in DNA: TGTGCCAGCAGTGCCTATGCGGCGACCCCCTACAATGAGCAGTTCTTC.